This T cell receptor beta chain appears in the sequencing data of a study of control samples from healthy donors and cancer patients. Generated by immunoSEQ multiplex PCR, the TCRdb table keeps only in-frame clones and is missing some. This sample carries 93,000 or so clones, roughly 89% of them seen once, and the ten largest clones take about a fifth. V dropped 4 bases and J dropped 0; count of bases not matched to a gene: 6. Germline CDR1 is MNHNS and CDR2 is SASEGT. This CDR3 region has 16 residues. This TCR was sampled from a man aged 55-75 years with lung cancer. The V call is TRBV6-1, the J call TRBJ1-5; 7 bases fit TRBD1. Sequencing used PBMCs. This chain's CDR3 is CASSAGTAFSNQPQHF. Written as DNA, the CDR3 is TGTGCCAGCAGTGCCGGGACAGCGTTTAGCAATCAGCCCCAGCATTTT.